This T cell receptor beta chain emerged from a study of vaccination effects on CD4 cells after COVID-19. Libraries were prepared by immunoSEQ multiplex PCR; TCRdb keeps only in-frame clonotypes and omits some of them. Found here are 15,000 to 20,000 clones, more than 65% of them singletons; the top ten hold approximately 21%. The CDR3 is 14 residues long. The V gene's germline CDR1 is SNHLY and CDR2 FYNNEI. The germline V and J ends were trimmed by 7 bases and 0 bases, with 13 bases remaining between them. In this sample, this clone turned up a few times. Antigen specificity is unknown. Before sequencing, viral peptide pools were used by the ViraFEST assay to expand antigen-specific CD4+ T cells. Subsequent to 10 days of culture, CD4+ T cells were isolated. Between March and December 2020, the person had a SARS-CoV-2 infection that PCR confirmed. All study participants received two doses of BNT162b2 or mRNA-1273 vaccine. Fresh IL-2-containing medium replaced half the medium on days 3 and 7.

This receptor was identified in a human donor who had a prior SARS-CoV-2 infection. Sequenced material: CD4+ T cells from PBMCs cultured with SARS-CoV-2 spike peptides, taken after COVID-19 vaccination. This chain joins TRBV2 and TRBJ2-7; D unclear. The CDR3 loop is CASNRDLFSYEQYF. The CDR3, as DNA: TGTGCCAGCAATCGAGACTTATTCTCCTACGAGCAGTACTTC.